This TCR beta chain was identified in a study of neurological immune-mediated disorders. Study-wide results and limits: CDR3 amino acid sequences found in expanded clones were never shared across subjects, suggesting private repertoires in all groups.

This clonotype was counted ten times or more. What it binds is not known. The unsorted libraries were made from 2 million PBMCs kept at -80 C. Trimming left V 6 bases short and J 1 base short, with 9 bases between. Germline assignment: CDR1 SQVTM and CDR2 ANQGSEA. CDR3 length: 12 amino acids. TCRdb reprocessed the 5' RACE reads via MiXCR and lists one record per CDR3 protein. The table has roughly 65,000 distinct CDR3 sequences, over 4% seen once. This chain joins TRBV29-1 and TRBJ1-1; D gene unclear. The sequenced sample consisted of PBMCs. This TCR was sampled from a man between 50 and 59 years old with multiple sclerosis. CDR3 nucleotide sequence: TGCAGCGTCGCTCCACGGAACACTGAAGCTTTCTTT. This codes for CSVAPRNTEAFF. Looking up the rest from reference TRBV29-1 and TRBJ1-1 gives the full variable domain: SAVISQKPSRDICQRGTSLTIQCQVDSQVTMMFWYRQQPGQSLTLIATANQGSEATYESGFVIDKFPISRPNLTFSTLTVSNMSPEDSSIYLCSVAPRNTEAFFGQGTRLTVV.